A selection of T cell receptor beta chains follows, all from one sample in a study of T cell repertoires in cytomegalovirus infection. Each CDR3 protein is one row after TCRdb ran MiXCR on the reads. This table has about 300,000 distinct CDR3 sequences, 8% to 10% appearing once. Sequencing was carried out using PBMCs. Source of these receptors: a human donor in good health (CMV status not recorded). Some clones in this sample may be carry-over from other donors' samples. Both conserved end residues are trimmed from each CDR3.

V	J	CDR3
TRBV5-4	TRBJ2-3	ASSLGTSGGARTDTQY
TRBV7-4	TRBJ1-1	ASSLGQGRERNTEAF
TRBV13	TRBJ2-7	ASSEVTGDSYEQY
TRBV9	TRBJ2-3	ASSDGLEGTDTQY
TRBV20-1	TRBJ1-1	SAPRGGEAF
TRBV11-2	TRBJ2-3	ASSVTGGAVADTQY
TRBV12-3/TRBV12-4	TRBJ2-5	ASSLPTGKFQETQY
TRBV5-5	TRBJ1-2	ASSLPGYGVDGYT
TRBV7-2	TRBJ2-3	ASSSAGTVNTDTQY
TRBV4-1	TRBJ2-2	ASARDRGPGELF
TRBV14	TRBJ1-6	ASSRELTGGTSPLH
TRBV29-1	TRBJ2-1	SESGASSYNEQF
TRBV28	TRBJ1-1	ASSLGWTSGTEAF
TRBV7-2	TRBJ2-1	ASSLDDIGEQF
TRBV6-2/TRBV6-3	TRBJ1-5	ASSSSPLGYSNQPQH
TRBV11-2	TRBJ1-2	ASSFSASGTGNYGYT
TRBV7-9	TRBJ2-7	ASSLNPTRSSYEQY
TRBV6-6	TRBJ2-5	ASSPGNTQETQY
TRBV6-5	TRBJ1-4	ASSYSYRDEKLF
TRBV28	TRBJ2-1	ASSLVAGTYNEQF
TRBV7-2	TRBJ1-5	ASSTYGGRSNQPQH
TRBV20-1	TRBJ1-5	SATTRRHQPQH
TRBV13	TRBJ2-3	ASTQTASSTDTQY
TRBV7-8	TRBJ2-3	ASSLARGGKGDTQY
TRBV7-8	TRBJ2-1	ASSLRWGRPGNEQF
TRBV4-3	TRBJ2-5	DSSLGLAGVETQY
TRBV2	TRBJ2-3	ASFVGRGPGDTQY
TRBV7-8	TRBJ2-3	ASSLEGAGGKDTQY
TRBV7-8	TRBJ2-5	ASSSKTTGGGETQY
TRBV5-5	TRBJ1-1	ASSLGVMSTEAF
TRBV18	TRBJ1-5	ASSPEDRASNQPQH
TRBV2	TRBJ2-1	ASRGGTVALSGQF
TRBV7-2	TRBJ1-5	ASSPTGWNQPQH
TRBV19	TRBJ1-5	ASSMEGGQPQH
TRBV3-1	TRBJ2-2	ASSQWGLAGTGELF
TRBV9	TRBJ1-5	ASSPRPGGWNQPQH
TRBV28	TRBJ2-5	ASSYHSRALGGTQY
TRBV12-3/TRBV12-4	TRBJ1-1	ASSLHPNTEAF
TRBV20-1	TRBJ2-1	SARGTGLGRYNEQF
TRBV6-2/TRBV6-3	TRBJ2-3	ASSYSRPPAYTDTQY
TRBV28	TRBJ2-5	ASSLGPTPQETQY
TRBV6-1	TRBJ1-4	ASSPGYTNEKLF
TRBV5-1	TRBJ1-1	ASSLAGRSQAF